This T cell receptor (beta chain) appears in the sequencing data of a study of blood T cell repertoires in COVID-19. Study details: Samples taken during acute and convalescent COVID-19 were collected in the United States, Italy and Spain. Sources were T cells, B-cell-depleted T cells, or PBMCs; the material itself was cDNA or gDNA.

Per the original methods: Amplification of reference gene primers provided the estimated nucleated cell counts. TCRdb's copy holds only in-frame clones and misses some; the assay was immunoSEQ multiplex PCR. V and J calls and clone size are given by that table; D and trimming were obtained from the DNA. The table shows roughly 100,000 clones, with roughly 87% occurring only once. This receptor was taken from a man aged 45-65 years in a cohort sampled during active COVID-19. Source material: peripheral blood.

The CDR3, as DNA: TGTGCCAGCAGCCGCCAGATGACTAGCACAGATACGCAGTATTTT. Its protein product is CASSRQMTSTDTQYF. V gene TRBV3-1 (or the pseudogene TRBV3-2) combines with J gene TRBJ2-3; D call uncertain. This CDR3 has 15 amino acids. Germline V gene sequence: CDR1 LGHDT, CDR2 YNNKEL (reference sequence). Between the trimmed V and J ends, which lost 4 bases and 0 bases, there was a span of 11 bases.